Listed below are T cell receptor beta chains from one sample, sequenced in a study of regulatory T cells in long-lasting Graves disease. TCRdb reprocessed the multiplex PCR reads with MiXCR, giving one entry per CDR3 protein. The data contain under 350,000 distinct CDR3 sequences, 20% to 25% of them singletons. This specimen consisted of peripheral blood mononuclear cells (PBMCs), obtained when the disease was refractory, from a patient treated with antithyroid drugs. The origin of the receptors is a female donor with Graves disease. Both conserved end residues are part of each CDR3. Each record gives: J gene, clone size, D gene, V gene, CDR3 length, CDR3 protein, CDR3 DNA. The D gene is left open where the match is weak. Only some rows state a clone size, as once, few, many or a class for expanded clones.

TRBJ1-4	NA	NA	TRBV10-3	13	CAISEMRGEKLFF	TGTGCCATCAGTGAGATGAGGGGTGAAAAACTGTTTTTT
TRBJ2-6	few	TRBD1	TRBV4-3	18	CASSTRTGTTSGANVLTF	TGCGCCAGCAGCACCCGGACAGGAACCACCTCTGGGGCCAACGTCCTGACTTTC
TRBJ2-5	many	NA	TRBV6-5	15	CASSYRRTAEGAQYF	TGTGCCAGCAGTTACCGAAGGACAGCGGAAGGGGCCCAGTACTTC
TRBJ2-7	many	TRBD2	TRBV28	14	CASLTSGTPYEQYF	TGTGCCAGCCTGACTAGCGGGACTCCCTACGAGCAGTACTTC
TRBJ2-4	NA	TRBD2	TRBV5-1	14	CASSPGLAMGIQYF	TGCGCCAGCAGCCCGGGACTAGCGATGGGCATTCAGTACTTC
TRBJ2-1	NA	NA	TRBV28	15	CASSLVSAGKNEQFF	TGTGCCAGCAGTTTGGTGTCTGCCGGGAAAAATGAGCAGTTCTTC
TRBJ2-3	few	TRBD2	TRBV20-1	13	CGGLAGGTDTQYF	TGCGGGGGACTAGCGGGAGGTACAGATACGCAGTATTTT
TRBJ2-7	many	TRBD2	TRBV27	16	CASSLSGTSLTYEQYF	TGTGCCAGCAGTTTATCAGGGACTAGCCTTACCTACGAGCAGTACTTC
TRBJ2-5	many	NA	TRBV9	15	CASSVGARYQETQYF	TGTGCCAGCAGCGTTGGGGCTAGGTACCAAGAGACCCAGTACTTC
TRBJ1-1	many	NA	TRBV11-1	14	CASSPTGQKTEAFF	TGTGCCAGCAGCCCGACCGGACAAAAGACTGAAGCTTTCTTT
TRBJ1-2	many	NA	TRBV28	13	CASSPQGGYGYTF	TGTGCCAGCAGTCCGCAGGGAGGCTATGGCTACACCTTC
TRBJ2-7	few	TRBD1	TRBV2	14	CASCIDRGRDEQYF	TGTGCCAGCTGTATTGACAGGGGAAGGGATGAGCAGTACTTC
TRBJ2-5	few	TRBD1	TRBV16	15	CASSQFGDRGETQYF	TGTGCCAGCAGCCAATTCGGGGACAGGGGAGAGACCCAGTACTTC
TRBJ2-2	NA	NA	TRBV6-2/TRBV6-3	13	CASGLLNTGELFF	TGTGCCAGCGGTCTCCTGAACACCGGGGAGCTGTTTTTT
TRBJ1-5	few	NA	TRBV19	9	CDVVKPQHF	TGTGACGTCGTAAAGCCCCAGCATTTT
TRBJ1-1	few	NA	TRBV5-8	11	CASSYSTEAFF	TGTGCCAGCAGCTATAGCACTGAAGCTTTCTTT
TRBJ2-3	NA	NA	TRBV28	15	CASSSLSPAADTQYF	TGTGCCAGCAGTTCGTTGTCCCCGGCGGCAGATACGCAGTATTTT
TRBJ1-1	many	TRBD1	TRBV4-3	14	CASSQGDRDTEAFF	TGCGCCAGCAGCCAAGGTGACAGGGACACTGAAGCTTTCTTT
TRBJ2-5	NA	NA	TRBV7-2	15	CASSPRPFDSETQYF	TGTGCCAGCAGCCCACGACCCTTTGACTCAGAGACCCAGTACTTC
TRBJ2-7	NA	TRBD2	TRBV7-8	14	CASSLVGSGGEQYF	TGTGCCAGCAGCTTAGTGGGCTCGGGGGGCGAGCAGTACTTC
TRBJ2-7	many	NA	TRBV27	15	CASSRTRYLSAEQYF	TGTGCCAGCAGTCGGACGCGGTATTTGAGCGCCGAGCAGTACTTC
TRBJ2-4	NA	TRBD2	TRBV9	19	CASSVESSGSSLAKNIQYF	TGTGCCAGCAGCGTAGAAAGTAGCGGGAGCAGCTTAGCCAAAAACATTCAGTACTTC
TRBJ2-1	NA	NA	TRBV11-2	14	CASSLDPGYNEQFF	TGTGCCAGCAGCTTAGATCCGGGGTACAATGAGCAGTTCTTC
TRBJ1-4	NA	NA	TRBV19	15	CATTRGTFPSEKLFF	TGTGCCACCACCCGAGGGACTTTCCCGTCTGAAAAACTGTTTTTT
TRBJ2-2	NA	TRBD1	TRBV7-2	16	CASSPPGTENTGELFF	TGTGCCAGCAGCCCGCCCGGGACAGAGAACACCGGGGAGCTGTTTTTT
TRBJ2-7	NA	TRBD2	TRBV4-3	17	CASSQELAGGSSYEQYF	TGCGCCAGCAGCCAAGAACTAGCGGGAGGGTCTTCCTACGAGCAGTACTTC
TRBJ2-5	NA	NA	TRBV20-1	13	CSARKQVQETQYF	TGCAGTGCTAGAAAGCAGGTTCAAGAGACCCAGTACTTC
TRBJ1-2	NA	NA	TRBV14	14	CASSKGQRRVRYTF	TGTGCCAGCAGCAAAGGACAGCGAAGGGTGAGGTACACCTTC
TRBJ1-2	few	TRBD1	TRBV29-1	13	CSVEERDSYGYTF	TGCAGCGTTGAAGAGCGGGACAGCTATGGCTACACCTTC
TRBJ2-5	many	TRBD1	TRBV6-2/TRBV6-3	18	CASSEPIGQDTIQETQYF	TGTGCCAGCAGTGAACCAATCGGACAGGACACGATCCAAGAGACCCAGTACTTC
TRBJ2-5	NA	TRBD1	TRBV6-5	16	CASSYAIQGPQETQYF	TGTGCCAGCAGTTACGCCATACAGGGGCCGCAAGAGACCCAGTACTTC
TRBJ2-7	NA	TRBD2	TRBV29-1	15	CSVLKASGASYEQYF	TGCAGCGTCCTGAAAGCTAGCGGGGCCTCCTACGAGCAGTACTTC
TRBJ2-7	few	TRBD1	TRBV6-2/TRBV6-3	17	CASSYSRRDRASYEQYF	TGTGCCAGCAGTTACTCACGGAGGGACAGGGCCTCCTACGAGCAGTACTTC
TRBJ2-2	NA	TRBD2	TRBV6-5	16	CASSYGPAGGTGELFF	TGTGCCAGCAGTTACGGGCCAGCGGGAGGGACCGGGGAGCTGTTTTTT
TRBJ1-3	NA	NA	TRBV28	15	CASSFDGDSGNTIYF	TGTGCCAGCAGCTTCGACGGAGATTCTGGAAACACCATATATTTT
TRBJ2-7	few	NA	TRBV7-3	14	CASSWASALYEQYF	TGTGCCAGCAGCTGGGCTAGCGCCCTCTACGAGCAGTACTTC
TRBJ2-7	NA	TRBD2	TRBV6-1	15	CASRMTSGSFYEQYF	TGTGCCAGCAGGATGACTAGCGGGAGTTTCTACGAGCAGTACTTC
TRBJ2-7	NA	NA	TRBV7-2	15	CASSSKDREGYEQYF	TGTGCCAGCAGCTCGAAGGACAGGGAGGGGTACGAGCAGTACTTC
TRBJ2-5	NA	NA	TRBV4-2	18	CASSQISLATRYQETQYF	TGTGCCAGCAGCCAAATTTCACTAGCCACTCGTTACCAAGAGACCCAGTACTTC
TRBJ1-5	many	NA	TRBV6-1	14	CASSETGNNQPQHF	TGTGCCAGCAGTGAAACAGGGAACAATCAGCCCCAGCATTTT
TRBJ2-5	NA	TRBD1	TRBV7-2	16	CAWSVYPTGAQETQYF	TGTGCCTGGAGTGTCTATCCAACAGGGGCCCAAGAGACCCAGTACTTC
TRBJ2-5	few	TRBD1	TRBV20-1	15	CSARDYKTGKETQYF	TGCAGTGCTAGAGATTACAAGACAGGGAAAGAGACCCAGTACTTC
TRBJ2-7	many	NA	TRBV7-9	14	CASSLYEAGYEQYF	TGTGCCAGCAGCTTATACGAGGCGGGCTACGAGCAGTACTTC
TRBJ2-6	few	TRBD1	TRBV6-1	16	CASSRTGGAGANVLTF	TGTGCCAGCAGTAGGACAGGGGGCGCGGGGGCCAACGTCCTGACTTTC
TRBJ2-5	NA	TRBD1	TRBV2	13	CASSINPDRAQYF	TGTGCCAGCAGCATAAACCCCGACAGGGCCCAGTACTTC
TRBJ2-7	NA	NA	TRBV5-1	15	CASTIIWGTPYEQYF	TGCGCCAGCACGATAATTTGGGGGACACCCTACGAGCAGTACTTC
TRBJ2-7	many	TRBD2	TRBV27	14	CASSLSSGSGEQYF	TGTGCCAGCAGTTTATCTAGCGGGAGTGGCGAGCAGTACTTC
TRBJ2-7	many	NA	TRBV7-2	13	CASSTQPRLAPYF	TGTGCCAGCAGCACCCAACCCCGGCTGGCCCCTTACTTC
TRBJ2-3	few	NA	TRBV7-6	17	CASSLAQDRTITRTQYF	TGTGCCAGCAGCTTAGCGCAGGACAGGACTATCACACGTACGCAGTATTTT
TRBJ1-6	few	NA	TRBV4-1	15	CASSQEGRDNSPLHF	TGCGCCAGCAGCCAAGAAGGTCGGGATAATTCACCCCTCCACTTT
TRBJ2-6	few	TRBD2	TRBV9	18	CASSAGLAVFSGANVLTF	TGTGCCAGCAGCGCGGGACTAGCGGTATTCTCTGGGGCCAACGTCCTGACTTTC
TRBJ2-3	many	NA	TRBV11-2	14	CASSLGGSTDTQYF	TGTGCCAGCAGCCTGGGGGGAAGTACAGATACGCAGTATTTT
TRBJ2-5	NA	TRBD2	TRBV20-1	19	CSARDLGLAGGPGTETQYF	TGCAGTGCTAGAGATCTCGGGCTAGCGGGAGGGCCGGGGACGGAGACCCAGTACTTC
TRBJ2-1	NA	TRBD2	TRBV2	18	CASSTSRLAGETYNEQFF	TGTGCCAGCAGCACCAGCCGACTAGCGGGAGAGACCTACAATGAGCAGTTCTTC
TRBJ1-3	NA	NA	TRBV20-1	14	CSARSGVVRNTIYF	TGCAGTGCTAGGTCTGGGGTGGTCCGAAACACCATATATTTT
TRBJ1-4	NA	NA	TRBV29-1	13	CSVEEGPNEKLFF	TGCAGCGTTGAGGAGGGCCCTAATGAAAAACTGTTTTTT
TRBJ2-7	NA	TRBD1	TRBV6-2/TRBV6-3	15	CASSKITGVGYEQYF	TGTGCCAGCAGTAAAATTACAGGGGTCGGCTACGAGCAGTACTTC
TRBJ2-5	NA	TRBD2	TRBV6-2/TRBV6-3	15	CASSYSAREGETQYF	TGTGCCAGCAGTTACTCGGCCAGGGAGGGGGAGACCCAGTACTTC
TRBJ2-7	NA	NA	TRBV2	15	CASSYERPPSYEQYF	TGTGCCAGCAGTTACGAACGACCCCCCTCCTACGAGCAGTACTTC